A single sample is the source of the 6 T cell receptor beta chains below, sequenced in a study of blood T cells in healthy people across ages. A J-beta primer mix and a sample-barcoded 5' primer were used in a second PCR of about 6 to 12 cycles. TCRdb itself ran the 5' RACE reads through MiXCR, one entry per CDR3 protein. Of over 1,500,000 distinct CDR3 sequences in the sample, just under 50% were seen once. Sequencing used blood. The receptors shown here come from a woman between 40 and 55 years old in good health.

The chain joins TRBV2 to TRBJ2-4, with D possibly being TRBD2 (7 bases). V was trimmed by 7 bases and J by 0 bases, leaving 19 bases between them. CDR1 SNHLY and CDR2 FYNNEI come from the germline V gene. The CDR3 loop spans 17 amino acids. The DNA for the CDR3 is TGTGCCAGCACTCCGGGGGGCGCGGGGCTAGCCAAAAACATTCAGTACTTC. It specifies CASTPGGAGLAKNIQYF.

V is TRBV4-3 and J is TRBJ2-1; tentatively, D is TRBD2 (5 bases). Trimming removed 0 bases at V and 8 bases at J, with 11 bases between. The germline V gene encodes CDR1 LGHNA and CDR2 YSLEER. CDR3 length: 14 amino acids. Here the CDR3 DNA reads TGCGCCAGCAGCCAAGATGCAGTCGGGGATGAGCAGTTCTTC. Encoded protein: CASSQDAVGDEQFF.

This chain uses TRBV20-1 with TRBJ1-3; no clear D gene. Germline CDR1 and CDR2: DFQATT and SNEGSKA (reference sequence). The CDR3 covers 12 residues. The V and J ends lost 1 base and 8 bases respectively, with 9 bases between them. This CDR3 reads CSARGHPDTIYF. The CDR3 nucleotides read TGCAGTGCTAGAGGGCACCCGGACACCATATATTTT.

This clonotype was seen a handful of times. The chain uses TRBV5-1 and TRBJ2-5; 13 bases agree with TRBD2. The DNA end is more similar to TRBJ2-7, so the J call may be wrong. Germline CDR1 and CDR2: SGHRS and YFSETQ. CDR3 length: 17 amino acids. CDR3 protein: CASGGRTSGGNSYEQYF. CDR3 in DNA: TGCGCCAGCGGAGGTAGGACTAGCGGGGGAAACTCCTACGAGCAGTACTTC.

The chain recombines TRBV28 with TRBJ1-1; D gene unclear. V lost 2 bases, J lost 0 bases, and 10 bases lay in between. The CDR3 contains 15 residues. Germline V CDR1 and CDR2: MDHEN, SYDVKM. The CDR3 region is CASSLAGLMNTEAFF. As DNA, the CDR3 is TGTGCCAGCAGTTTAGCTGGCCTGATGAACACTGAAGCTTTCTTT.

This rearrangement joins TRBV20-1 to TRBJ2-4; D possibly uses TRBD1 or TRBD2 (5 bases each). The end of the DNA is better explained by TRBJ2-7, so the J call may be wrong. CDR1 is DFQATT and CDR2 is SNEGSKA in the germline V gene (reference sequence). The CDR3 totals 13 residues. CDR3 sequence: CSARPGAPYEQYF. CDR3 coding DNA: TGCAGTGCTAGGCCCGGGGCCCCCTACGAGCAGTACTTC.